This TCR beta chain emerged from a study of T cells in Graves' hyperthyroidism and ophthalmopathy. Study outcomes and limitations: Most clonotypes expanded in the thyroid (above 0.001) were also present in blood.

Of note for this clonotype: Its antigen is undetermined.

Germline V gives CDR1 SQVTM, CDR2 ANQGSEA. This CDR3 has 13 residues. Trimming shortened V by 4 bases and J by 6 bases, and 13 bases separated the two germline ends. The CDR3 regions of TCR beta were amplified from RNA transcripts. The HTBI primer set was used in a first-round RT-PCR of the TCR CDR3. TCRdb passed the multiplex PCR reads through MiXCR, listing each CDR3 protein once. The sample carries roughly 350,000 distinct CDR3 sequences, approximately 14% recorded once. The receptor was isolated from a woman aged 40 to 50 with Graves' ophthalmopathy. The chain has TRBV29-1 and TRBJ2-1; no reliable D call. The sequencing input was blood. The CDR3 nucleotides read TGCAGCGTTGGGGTCCTGGTGACCAATGAGCAGTTCTTC. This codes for CSVGVLVTNEQFF.